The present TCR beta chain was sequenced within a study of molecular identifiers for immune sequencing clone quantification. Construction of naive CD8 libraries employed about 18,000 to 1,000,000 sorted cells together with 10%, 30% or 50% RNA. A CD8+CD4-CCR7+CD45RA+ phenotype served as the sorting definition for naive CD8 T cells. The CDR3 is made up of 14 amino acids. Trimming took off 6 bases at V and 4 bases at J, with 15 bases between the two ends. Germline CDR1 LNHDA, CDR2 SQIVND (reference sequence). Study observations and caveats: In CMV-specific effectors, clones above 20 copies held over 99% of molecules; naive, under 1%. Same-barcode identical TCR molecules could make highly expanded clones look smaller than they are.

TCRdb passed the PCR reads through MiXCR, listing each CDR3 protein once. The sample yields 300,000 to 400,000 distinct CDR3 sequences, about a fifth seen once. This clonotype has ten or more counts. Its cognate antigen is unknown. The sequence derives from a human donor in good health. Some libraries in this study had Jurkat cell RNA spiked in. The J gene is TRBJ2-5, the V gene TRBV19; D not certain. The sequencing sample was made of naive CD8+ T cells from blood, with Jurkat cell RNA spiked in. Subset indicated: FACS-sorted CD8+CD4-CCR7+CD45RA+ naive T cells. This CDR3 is CASSGRSDPETQYF. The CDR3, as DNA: TGTGCCAGTAGCGGACGTTCAGACCCAGAGACCCAGTACTTC.